This TCR beta chain was documented in a study of T cell repertoires in cytomegalovirus infection (dated by TCRdb to between 2018 and 2021). Regarding the complete study: Because public TCR beta signatures pointed to carriage of CMV infection together with the matching HLA type, the HLA type of each donor mattered for the analysis.

The listed sequencing device is Illumina HiSeq 1500. The public reads were reprocessed in TCRdb via fastp at Q25 and MiXCR, keeping in-frame beta chains. Under each unique CDR3 protein, matching rows form one entry showing the most common genes and DNA. The sample table holds hundreds of thousands of distinct CDR3 sequences, of which under 40% were seen once. The top ten hold around 3% of the sample. This clonotype was recorded many times. Its cognate antigen has yet to be identified. Base quality data are lacking; no much larger clone is found one base away. General study outcomes and caveats: Carriers of CMV infection plus the relevant HLA type were discriminated by the cumulative frequency of public TCR beta family members in the study cohort and in an independent roughly 380-donor cohort. The ex vivo response was dominated by HLA-C-restricted CMV-specific TCR beta clonotypes, which also provided the single most frequent clonotype in two of eight donors.

Ends trimmed: V by 10 bases, J by 4 bases; bases unmatched to a gene: 5. Spanning cysteine to phenylalanine, the CDR3 consists of 12 amino acids. Just CDR3 DNA is preserved here, 36 bases in frame from base 1. Looking up the germline V gene yields CDR1 MNHNS and CDR2 SASEGT. The V gene is TRBV6-1 and the J gene is TRBJ2-7, and 9 bases in between align with TRBD1. The receptor's source is a human donor in good health (CMV status not recorded). Some clones in this sample may be carry-over from other donors' samples. Specimen: PBMCs. Read as DNA, the sequence is TGTGCCACCATGACAGGGGGATACGAGCAGTACTTC. Translation gives CATMTGGYEQYF.